This T cell receptor (beta chain) was recovered during a study of T-cell reconstitution after alpha-beta-depleted transplantation in children. Study results and limitations: A year post-transplant, T-cell counts and diversity derived mostly from newly produced T cells. Certain patients had high TCRbeta diversity at day 60, and it came from recipient T cells and thymic progenitors that survived.

Trimming took off 4 bases at V and 4 bases at J, with 13 bases between the two ends. Germline CDR1 reads MNHEY; CDR2 reads SVGAGI. This CDR3 has 14 residues. Regarding this clonotype: Antigen: not known.

TCRbeta library construction was performed incorporating unique molecular identifiers. TCRdb itself ran the PCR reads through MiXCR, one entry per CDR3 protein. The table has approximately 1,000,000 distinct CDR3 sequences, around 30% seen once. The V and J genes are TRBV6-5 and TRBJ2-5, with D possibly being TRBD2 (7 bases). Material: PBMCs, mostly from graft donor cells, obtained 360 days after TCRalphabeta/CD19-depleted stem cell transplant. The sequence came from a boy younger than two who had a stem cell transplant for SCID, so the T cells may come from the graft donor. CDR3 in DNA: TGTGCCAGCAGTTTACTGGGGGGGGCAGAGACCCAGTACTTC. This gives the protein CASSLLGGAETQYF.